This T cell receptor (beta chain) derives from a study of CD8+ T cells in alopecia areata. Study overall: It was 6 to 18 months of tofacitinib, and then there were 6 months off drug.

Study-wide findings and caveats: Sequence data from scalp samples additionally include resident alphabeta T cells of normal skin. Among the top 100, expanded CD8+ clones were significantly decreased by tofacitinib, as was scalp clonality.

Reverse transcription of extracted RNA yielded cDNA, which provided the sequencing template. Assay: immunoSEQ multiplex PCR; the TCRdb copy retains only in-frame clones and omits some. The table records about 210,000 clones, 50% to 75% of them present only once. V shed 2 bases, J shed 7 bases, and the junction held 4 bases outside the gene matches. This CDR3 region has 13 residues. Looked up from germline, CDR1 is ENHRY and CDR2 is SYGVKD. Stated treatment: oral pan-JAK inhibitor, 5-10 mg twice daily. Lesional scalp tissue (obtained by punch biopsy) and peripheral blood were collected from alopecia areata patients. Points on this clone: Its antigen remains unidentified.

The chain has TRBV10-3 and TRBJ1-2; 7 positions agree with TRBD1. The specimen was CD4+ T cells sorted from blood, collected at week 4, from a patient treated with tofacitinib. This TCR derives from a human donor with alopecia areata. The CDR3 DNA reads TGTGCCATCAGTGAGGGGACAGTCTTTGGCTACACCTTC. Its translation: CAISEGTVFGYTF.